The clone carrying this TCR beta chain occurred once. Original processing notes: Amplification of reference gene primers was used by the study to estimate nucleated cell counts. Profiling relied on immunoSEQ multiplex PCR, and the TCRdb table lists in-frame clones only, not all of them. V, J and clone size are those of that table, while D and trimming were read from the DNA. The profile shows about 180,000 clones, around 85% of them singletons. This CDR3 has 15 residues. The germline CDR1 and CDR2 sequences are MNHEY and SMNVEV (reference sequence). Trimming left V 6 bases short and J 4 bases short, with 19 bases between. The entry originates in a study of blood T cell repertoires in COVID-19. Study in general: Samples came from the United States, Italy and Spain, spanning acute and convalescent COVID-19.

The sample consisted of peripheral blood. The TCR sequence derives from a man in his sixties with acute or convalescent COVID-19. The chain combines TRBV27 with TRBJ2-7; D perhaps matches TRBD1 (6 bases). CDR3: CASRSGGPGVYEQYF. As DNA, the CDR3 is TGTGCCAGCAGATCAGGAGGTCCAGGGGTATACGAGCAGTACTTC.